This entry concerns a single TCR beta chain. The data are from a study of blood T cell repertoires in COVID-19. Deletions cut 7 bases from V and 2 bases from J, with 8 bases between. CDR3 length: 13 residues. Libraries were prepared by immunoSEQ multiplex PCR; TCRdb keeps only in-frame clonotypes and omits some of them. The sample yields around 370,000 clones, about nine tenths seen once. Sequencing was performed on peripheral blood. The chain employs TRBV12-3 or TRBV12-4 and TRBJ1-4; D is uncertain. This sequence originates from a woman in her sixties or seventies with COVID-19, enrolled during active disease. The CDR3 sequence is CASNGRTNEKLFF. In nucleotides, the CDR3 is TGTGCCAGCAACGGGAGGACTAATGAAAAACTGTTTTTT.